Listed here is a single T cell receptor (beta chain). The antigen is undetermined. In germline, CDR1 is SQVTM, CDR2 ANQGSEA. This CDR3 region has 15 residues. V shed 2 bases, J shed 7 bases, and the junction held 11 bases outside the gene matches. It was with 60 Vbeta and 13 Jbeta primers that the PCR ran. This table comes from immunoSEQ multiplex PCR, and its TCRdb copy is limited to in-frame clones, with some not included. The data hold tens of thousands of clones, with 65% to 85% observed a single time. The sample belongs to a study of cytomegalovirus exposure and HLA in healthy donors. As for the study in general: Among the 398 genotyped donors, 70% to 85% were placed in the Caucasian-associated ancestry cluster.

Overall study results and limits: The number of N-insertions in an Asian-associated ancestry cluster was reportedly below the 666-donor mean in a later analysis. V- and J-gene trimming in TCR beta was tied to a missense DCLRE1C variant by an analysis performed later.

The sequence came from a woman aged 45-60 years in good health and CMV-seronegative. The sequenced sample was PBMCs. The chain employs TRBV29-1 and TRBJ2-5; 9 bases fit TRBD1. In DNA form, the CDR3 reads TGCAGCGTTGAACCTCGTACAGGGGGCGACGGGACCCAGTACTTC. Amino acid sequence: CSVEPRTGGDGTQYF.